Sequencing of this T cell receptor (beta chain) was carried out in a study of shared clonotypes between healthy human individuals. CDR1 is SGHRS and CDR2 is YFSETQ in the germline V gene. The V gene lost 2 bases and the J gene lost 4 bases, with 9 bases spanning the gap. The CDR3 extends over 13 amino acids. The quantity of DNA used in unsorted PBMC replicate PCRs was around 300 ng, corresponding to tens of thousands of T cell genomes. Here immunoSEQ multiplex PCR was the method, and the copy in TCRdb shows in-frame clones only, minus some. The sample lists 450,000 to 500,000 clones, about 85% occurring once. Caucasian adults residing in Nashville, Tennessee made up all the donors.

The sample was PBMCs. The sequence came from a woman aged 40 to 50 in good health. Some clones in this sample may be carry-over from other donors' samples. V and J are TRBV5-1 and TRBJ1-2; tentative D call: TRBD1 (6 bases). CDR3 nucleotide sequence: TGCGCCAGCAGCTTACAGGGAGGCTATGGCTACACCTTC. It codes for CASSLQGGYGYTF.